This T cell receptor beta chain was identified during a study of cytomegalovirus exposure and HLA in healthy donors (dated by TCRdb to about 2017). Turning to the overall study: In an earlier analysis of around 540 of the donors, around 290 Gb of sequence data and about 110 million unique TCR beta sequences from about 190 million T cells were reported. A later genetic analysis used genome-wide SNP genotypes for about 60% of the roughly 700 donors, treating that subset as a discovery cohort. To study patterns of TCR occurrence, a later analysis re-analyzed previously published TCR beta repertoires from 500 to 850 donors and added high-resolution HLA genotyping. In an earlier analysis of several hundred of the donors, high-throughput TCR beta sequencing was used to judge whether each TCR beta V gene segment behaved as functional or pseudogenic. Rather than drawing on any new phenotypic data, the later analysis identified candidate immune exposures from TCR beta sequences and the way those sequences occurred across donors. Of the 350 to 450 genotyped donors, 65% to 90% were placed in the genetic ancestry cluster associated with self-reported Caucasian donors. Among almost 400 genotyped donors of the cohort, an average of around 240,000 unique TCR beta nucleotide sequences were sequenced per donor, roughly 18% of them non-productive. An early release covering around 630 HLA-typed donors comprised about 300 gigabases of sequencing data and around 80 million unique TCR sequences. Every discovery cohort repertoire had been produced on one sequencing platform. The aim of the study was to test whether cataloging public T cell receptors could identify signatures of past pathogen exposure. Because of strong linkage in the cohort, roughly 5 DR-DQ haplotypes were treated as single units for association and clustering. HLA typing covered class I and class II loci at four-digit resolution. Using immunosequencing, the study profiled T cell repertoires from about 610 subjects and related those repertoires to cytomegalovirus serostatus. To predict cytomegalovirus infection status, the study combined high-throughput TCR immunosequencing, statistical association of individual TCRs with disease status, and machine learning. Donor age, sex, ethnicity and CMV serostatus were compiled together with the repertoire data. A separate validation cohort of 100 to 150 different subjects was used in addition to the 666-subject first cohort. The number of typed donors differed by locus: roughly 629-640 for A, B, C, DRB1 and DQB1; 500 to 550 for DQA1; 600 to 610 for DPA1; and roughly 490 for DPB1. General conclusions and limits of the study: In vitro tests confirmed that a few of the cytomegalovirus-associated TCR beta chains recognize cytomegalovirus antigens. According to a later analysis, parvovirus B19, influenza, CMV and Epstein-Barr virus appeared linked to several top co-occurrence clusters. Sequencing depth was assumed to be roughly uniform across donors in the presence/absence analyses, though that assumption may not hold. Cytomegalovirus status was reported to be diagnosed by the classifier with high specificity and sensitivity in both the original and validation cohorts. When HLA alleles, especially DR and DQ, strongly co-occurred, TCR associations were difficult to assign to individual alleles. In a later analysis, HLA-associated TCR beta chains were found to be more clonally expanded and to have lower generation probabilities than equally common non-associated chains. According to a later genetic analysis, donors in an Asian-associated ancestry cluster had fewer N-insertions in productive TCRs than the roughly 670-donor mean. A total of 150 to 200 TCR beta chains were listed by the study as associated with cytomegalovirus. Most TCR sequences were observed very rarely across donors, whereas some public TCRs were present in many individuals. According to a later analysis, most CMV-associated TCR beta chains appeared to be HLA-restricted, and the HLA associations seemed to be driven largely by CMV exposure. Because HLA typing was unavailable for some donors at each locus, only the typed subset was used in association tests. Linkage disequilibrium might explain the correlated functional status among segregating V segments, but an unknown experimental factor could not be ruled out. The authors suggested that the approach could potentially be extended to other disease states and immunological phenotypes. CMV serostatus was the only immune exposure information available for the cohort. A later genetic analysis associated a missense DCLRE1C variant with V-gene and J-gene trimming of TCR beta chains, and an independent cohort replicated the association. In a later analysis, the rate of TCR association differed among HLA loci, with DRB1 alleles having the most associated TCRs and HLA-C alleles having the fewest. A further reported finding was that TCR beta sequences accurately predicted the HLA-A and HLA-B alleles for most subjects in the first cohort. The earlier analysis of around 600 of the donors excluded fewer than 20 rarely observed V segments, including chromosome 9 orphons, because counts were too low. A cluster of highly shared sequence variants was judged likely to be a technical artifact of the sequencing pipeline. In this cohort, only TCR beta chains were sequenced, and detectable features were limited by the absence of alpha or paired-chain data. Specific HLA alleles were associated with 18,000 or so TCR beta sequences at a false discovery rate of 0.05 in a later analysis. In an earlier analysis of several hundred of the donors, most TCR beta V segments were observed in productive rearrangements about 90% or about 30% of the time, broadly matching IMGT annotations.

Notes on this clone: Its specific antigen is unknown.

The cohort was made up of several hundred healthy bone marrow donors. All cohort members were sampled while nominally healthy, although unrecorded immune exposures were likely present. The donor was CMV seronegative and was included in the group of a few hundred seronegative cohort members. Every donor gave a peripheral blood sample, and the peripheral blood mononuclear cells from that sample were used for TCR beta sequencing. Genomic DNA extraction from the blood cell samples was performed with the Qiagen DNeasy Blood Extraction Kit. Libraries were made using the immunoSEQ multiplex PCR assay. A mixture of 60 forward primers for TCR Vbeta segments and 13 reverse primers for TCR Jbeta segments was used in the multiplex PCR. Amplification of the CDR3 region of rearranged TCR beta genes was performed with a multiplex PCR assay on genomic DNA. On the Illumina HiSeq System, the amplified TCR beta libraries were sequenced as 87-base-pair reads. From the authors' description of their analysis: A later analysis counted about 80 million unique TCR beta chains across the 550 to 700 repertoires, and some 11 million of these chains were shared by at least two donors. A nearest-neighbor algorithm error-corrected the raw reads and collapsed the reads into unique sequences, merging closely related sequences to remove PCR and sequencing errors. Alignment of CDR3 sequences to IMGT reference sequences was used to assign V, D and J gene segments. For a sequence to be retained, a match of at least six nucleotides was required to both a V gene segment and a J gene segment. A rearrangement counted as productive if the CDR3 had no stop codons and remained in frame with V and J, and every other rearrangement counted as non-productive. CDR3 was defined by IMGT convention, running from the second conserved V-encoded cysteine to the conserved J-encoded phenylalanine. The earlier analysis of approximately 590 of the donors excluded any sequence lacking an unambiguous match to a single V gene segment. An earlier analysis of almost 600 of the donors classified V segments as functional when productive rearrangements were above 56.7% and as segregating when the standard deviation between donors was above 5%. A statistical classification framework was built for diagnosing cytomegalovirus status from the catalog of TCR beta chain sequences. V and J gene assignment, in a later analysis, came from comparing TCR nucleotide sequences with IMGT/GENE-DB human TR gene sequences. In a later analysis, CDR3 sequences and most-parsimonious VDJ recombination scenarios were assigned using the TCRdist pipeline. In a later analysis, each TCR beta chain was defined by its CDR3 amino acid sequence together with its V-gene family, and reads without a unique V-gene family were excluded. A later analysis removed 600 or so highly shared, low-generation-probability nucleotide sequences to deal with suspected cross-contamination and a sequencing artifact. In a later analysis, a clonal expansion index was calculated for each public chain from normalized within-repertoire ranks of inferred template counts. A later analysis computed generation probabilities with a VDJ recombination model fitted to out-of-frame rearrangements, and checked the results against IGoR. Hypergeometric tests were used in a later analysis to score TCR-TCR, TCR-HLA and TCR-CMV co-occurrence, with a repertoire-size bias correction applied to the TCR pairs. To estimate false discovery rates, a later analysis permuted the HLA or CMV assignments 20 times. In a later analysis, co-occurring TCRs were grouped using DBSCAN, and TCRdist sequence similarity was added for clustering within HLA-allele-positive subsets. For co-occurrence clustering, repertoires with fewer than 30,000 or more than 120,000 public chains were excluded, along with several repertoires with anomalous nucleotide sharing. TCRdb holds this immuneACCESS table with in-frame rearrangements only. Some clones are missing; in checked studies, unresolved V genes explain under half, and the rest has no known cause. D and trimming were read from the DNA, whereas the V and J calls and clone size are those reported in that table. Per the sample table, the count is 100,000 to 150,000 clones. The ten largest clonotypes hold about 2.3% of the sample.

Specimen: PBMCs. The TCR was taken from a man aged 35 to 55 in good health and CMV-seronegative.

The CDR3 protein is CASSSTSGTSTGELFF. The DNA reads as follows: TGCGCCAGCAGTTCAACTAGCGGGACCTCCACCGGGGAGCTGTTTTTT. The rearranged segments are TRBV10-2 and TRBJ2-2; 10 middle bases align to TRBD2. As encoded in the germline V gene, CDR1 is WSHSY while CDR2 is SAAADI. From the cysteine through the phenylalanine, the CDR3 covers 16 amino acids. Only CDR3 DNA is held: 48 bases, read in frame from base 1. Trimming takes 5 bases off V and 4 bases off J; junction bases not matched to a gene: 7.